This T cell receptor (beta chain) was obtained from a study of T-cell memory formation after mild COVID-19 (dated by TCRdb to the early 2020s). Describing the broader study: Most TCR sequence clusters were specific to one of the two donors. Two young, previously healthy adult volunteers, one female and one male, were included in the cohort. In a couple of donors, T-cell clones that expanded and contracted after mild COVID-19 were followed by sequencing TCRalpha and TCRbeta repertoires longitudinally. General study outcomes and caveats: Contracting CD4+ clones appeared mostly in the CM and EM memory subsets, whereas CD8+ clones were enriched in EMRA. Some responding clones were found in pre-infection memory, which suggests that pre-existing cross-reactive memory T cells took part in the SARS-CoV-2 response. Only two mild cases were covered in the study, and larger cohorts including severe cases with pre-infection samples were considered necessary. SARS-CoV-2 specificity of the second-wave clones peaking on day 37 was not confirmed. Clones contracting from day 15 to 85 had balanced CD4/CD8 phenotypes, while a second wave expanding from day 15 to 37 was biased towards CD4+.

The junction shows trimming of 5 bases on V and 8 bases on J, and the gene matches do not reach 16 bases of it. CDR3 length: 17 amino acids, cysteine to phenylalanine. Only CDR3 DNA is held: 51 bases, read in frame from base 1. The germline V gene encodes CDR1 MNHEY and CDR2 SVGEGT. PBMCs were isolated by Ficoll-Paque density gradient centrifugation. Note on this clonotype: Its antigen remains unidentified. No base quality information exists; no much larger clone differs at one position.

This sample was sequenced with an Illumina NovaSeq 6000. TCRalpha and TCRbeta cDNA libraries were built by 5'RACE with constant-segment primers, adding sample barcodes and unique molecular identifiers. Trizol reagent was used to extract RNA from every sample. The libraries were amplified in two PCR steps, and the second step added a second sample barcode and Illumina TruSeq adapters. Libraries were sequenced on an Illumina NovaSeq with 2 x 150 bp paired-end reads. The study's own analysis went as follows. Reads were demultiplexed and collapsed into UMI-guided consensus sequences with migec v1.2.7. With mixcr v2.1.11, UMI consensuses were aligned to TRA and TRB V and J templates and assembled into clonotypes. Clonotypes were classified as expanded or contracted when called significant by both edgeR and NoisET, with noise models trained on biological replicates. For edgeR calls, a false discovery rate-adjusted p below 0.01 and a log2 fold-change threshold of 1 were applied. As an exploratory analysis of dynamics, PCA with hierarchical clustering was applied to max-normalized trajectories of the 1000 most abundant clonotypes. Separately sequenced CD4+ and CD8+ repertoires were used to assign the CD4 or CD8 phenotype of responding clones. TCRdb ran its own pipeline on the public reads, namely fastp trimming at Q25 and MiXCR clone calling, and kept in-frame beta chains. Every CDR3 protein is listed once, alongside the most common genes and DNA of its rows. Here the V and J calls rest on TCRdb's processing, not on the authors' analysis. This sample gives 29,000 or so distinct CDR3 sequences in total; about 16% of them show up just once. The top ten constitute approximately 1.5% of the sample.

Specimen: PBMCs or a T cell subset sorted from them (not recorded which). Here the chain combines TRBV6-2 or TRBV6-3 and TRBJ2-1; 9 central nucleotides agree with TRBD2. This clonotype was obtained from an adult who had mild COVID-19 (a few samples of this study predate the infection). The sample titles of this study are shuffled in the database, so cell type and time point are left out. The CDR3 corresponds to CASSREPGTSWEDEQFF. The sequenced DNA: TGTGCCAGCAGTCGTGAACCCGGGACTAGCTGGGAGGATGAGCAGTTCTTC.